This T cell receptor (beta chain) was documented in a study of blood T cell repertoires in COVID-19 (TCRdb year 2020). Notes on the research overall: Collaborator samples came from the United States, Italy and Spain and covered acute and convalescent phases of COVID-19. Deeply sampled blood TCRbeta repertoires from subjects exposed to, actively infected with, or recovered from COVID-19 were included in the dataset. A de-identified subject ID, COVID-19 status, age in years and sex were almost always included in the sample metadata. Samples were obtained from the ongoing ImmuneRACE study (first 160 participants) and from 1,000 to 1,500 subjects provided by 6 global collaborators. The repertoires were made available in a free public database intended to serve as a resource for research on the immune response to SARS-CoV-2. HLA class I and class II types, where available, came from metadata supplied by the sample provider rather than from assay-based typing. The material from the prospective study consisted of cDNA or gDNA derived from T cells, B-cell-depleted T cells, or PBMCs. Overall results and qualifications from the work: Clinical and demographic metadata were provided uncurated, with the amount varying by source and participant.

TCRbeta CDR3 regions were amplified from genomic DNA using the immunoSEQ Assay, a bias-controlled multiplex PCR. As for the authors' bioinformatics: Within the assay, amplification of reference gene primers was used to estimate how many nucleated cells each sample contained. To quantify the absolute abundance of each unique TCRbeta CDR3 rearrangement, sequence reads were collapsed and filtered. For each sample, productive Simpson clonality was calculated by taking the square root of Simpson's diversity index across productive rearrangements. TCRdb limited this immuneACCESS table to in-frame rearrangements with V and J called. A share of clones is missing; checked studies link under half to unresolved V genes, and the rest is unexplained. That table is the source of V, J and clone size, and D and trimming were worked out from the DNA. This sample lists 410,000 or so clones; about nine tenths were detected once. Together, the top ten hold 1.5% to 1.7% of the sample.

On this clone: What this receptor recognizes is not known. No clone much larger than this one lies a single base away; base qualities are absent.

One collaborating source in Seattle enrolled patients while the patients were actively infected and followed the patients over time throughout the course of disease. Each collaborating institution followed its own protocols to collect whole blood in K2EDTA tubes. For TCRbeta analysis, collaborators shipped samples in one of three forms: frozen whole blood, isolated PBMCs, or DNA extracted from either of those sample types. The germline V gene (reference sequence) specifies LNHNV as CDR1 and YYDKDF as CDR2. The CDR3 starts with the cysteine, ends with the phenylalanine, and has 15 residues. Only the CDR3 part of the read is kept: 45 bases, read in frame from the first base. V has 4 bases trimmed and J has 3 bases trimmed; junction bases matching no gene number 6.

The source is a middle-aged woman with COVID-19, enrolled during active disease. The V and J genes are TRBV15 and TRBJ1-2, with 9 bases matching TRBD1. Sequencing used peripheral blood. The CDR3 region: CATSTKTGGDYGYTF. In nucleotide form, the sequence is TGTGCCACCAGCACCAAGACAGGGGGTGACTATGGCTACACCTTC.